Sequencing of this T cell receptor (beta chain) was carried out in a study of blood T cell repertoires in COVID-19. Germline CDR1 and CDR2: MNHEY and SVGAGI. This CDR3 comprises 13 residues. V lost 6 bases and J lost 7; bases outside the gene matches: 6. Repertoires were generated with immunoSEQ multiplex PCR, while TCRdb's copy carries only in-frame clones and drops some. The repertoire holds under 200,000 clones, 74% seen once, with 3% in the top ten. The sequence was collected from a woman older than 75 with acute or convalescent COVID-19. The chain is built from TRBV6-5 and TRBJ1-5, with 7 bases that match TRBD1. The sample was peripheral blood. CDR3 coding DNA: TGTGCCAGCAGCCTCCAGGGGGAGCAGCCCCAGCATTTT. It encodes CASSLQGEQPQHF.